This note documents a single T cell receptor beta chain sequence. This sample is part of a study of T cells expressing NK-cell markers. About the research overall: In the group of eight sequenced donors, seven were HCMV-seropositive and one was seronegative.

CDR1 and CDR2 (germline): LNHDA, SQIVND (reference sequence). The CDR3 sequence is 14 residues long. TCRdb re-called the 5' RACE reads; one entry per CDR3 protein, DNA not given. This listing includes over 150,000 distinct CDR3 sequences. The TCR originated in a man between 18 and 69 years old in good health. The chain couples TRBV19 to TRBJ2-7; the TCRdb D gene call, TRBD2, has no DNA to confirm it. Sequenced material: blood T cells: a sorted CD56 or NKG2C T cell subset, CD4+ or CD8+ T cells, or bulk PBMC T cells (not recorded which). CDR3 region: CASGGTGGAYEQYF.